The 19 T cell receptor beta chains given below trace back to one sample, sequenced in a study of vaccination and CD4 T cells after COVID-19. Regarding treatment: approximately nine-day PBMC culture with coronavirus spike peptide pools or control peptides (ViraFEST assay). No antigen has been identified for these receptors. With the Oncomine TCR Beta short-read assay, DNA from cultured CD4+ T cells was sequenced. TCRdb reprocessed the PCR reads with MiXCR, giving one entry per CDR3 protein. The sample has around 19,000 distinct CDR3 sequences; around 78% are singletons. The source was CD4+ T cells from blood, cultured in vitro, collected after SARS-CoV-2 vaccination. These receptors came from a human donor who received a COVID-19 vaccine.

The chain carries TRBV7-9 and TRBJ1-1; 10 nucleotides line up with TRBD1. The CDR3 contains 15 residues. Per germline, CDR1 SEHNR and CDR2 FQNEAQ (reference sequence). The ends lost 8 bases at V and 4 bases at J; junction bases unmatched: 10. DNA for the CDR3: TGTGCCAGCGGCTACAGCCGGACAGGGGGCACTGAAGCTTTCTTT. Protein product: CASGYSRTGGTEAFF.

Sample share makes this clonotype medium-sized. This chain links TRBV10-3 with TRBJ1-2; perhaps TRBD1 as D (6 bases). This CDR3 comprises 13 residues. Germline loops: CDR1 ENHRY, CDR2 SYGVKD. V dropped 3 bases and J dropped 5 bases, with 10 bases sitting between them. DNA for the CDR3: TGTGCCATCAGTGATGATGGACAGTATGGCTACACCTTC. Amino acid sequence: CAISDDGQYGYTF.

The chain links TRBV19 to TRBJ2-4, with D uncertain. The CDR3 totals 16 residues. Germline V gene sequence: CDR1 LNHDA, CDR2 SQIVND (reference sequence). The ends were cut back, 6 bases at V and 1 base at J, with 16 bases in the middle. The CDR3 coding sequence is TGTGCCAGTAGCGAGTGGGCGGAAAGGGCCAAAAACATTCAGTACTTC. This gives the protein CASSEWAERAKNIQYF. The complete variable domain, with remaining parts taken from reference TRBV19 and TRBJ2-4, reads DGGITQSPKYLFRKEGQNVTLSCEQNLNHDAMYWYRQDPGQGLRLIYYSQIVNDFQKGDIAEGYSVSREKKESFPLTVTSAQKNPTAFYLCASSEWAERAKNIQYFGAGTRLSVL.

V usage is TRBV4-2 and J usage is TRBJ2-2; tentative D call: TRBD2 (6 bases). V was pared by 5 bases and J by 6 bases, with 10 bases between. The CDR3 runs 13 residues. Germline V CDR1 and CDR2: LGHNA, YNFKEQ. CDR3 sequence: CASSGTGAGELFF. CDR3 sequence (DNA): TGTGCCAGCAGCGGGACGGGGGCCGGGGAGCTGTTTTTT.

This sequence joins TRBV5-4 and TRBJ2-1; D call uncertain. The CDR3 runs 11 residues. The germline gives CDR1 SGHNT, CDR2 YYREEE (reference sequence). V was shortened by 2 bases and J by 8 bases, with 5 bases between the two germline ends. CDR3 residues: CASSLFDEQFF. CDR3 nucleotides: TGTGCCAGCAGCTTATTCGATGAGCAGTTCTTC.

The CDR3 bases are TGTGCCAGCAGTGGGGGGACAGGGAAAAGGGATAATAGCAATCAGCCCCAGCATTTT. As protein: CASSGGTGKRDNSNQPQHF. The rearrangement links TRBV6-4 to TRBJ1-5; TRBD1 matches at 9 bases. V was clipped by 4 bases and J by 0 bases; unmatched bases: 13. The CDR3 contains 19 residues. Germline V gene sequence: CDR1 MRHNA, CDR2 SNTAGT.

The chain is built from TRBV19 and TRBJ1-1, with 9 bases matching TRBD1. The germline V gene encodes CDR1 LNHDA and CDR2 SQIVND (reference sequence). Trimming at V came to 2 bases and at J to 3 bases, leaving 10 bases not matched to a gene. The CDR3 sequence is 17 residues long. CDR3 residues: CASSIRTGARGHTEAFF. In DNA, the CDR3 is TGTGCCAGTAGTATACGGACAGGGGCGAGGGGACACACTGAAGCTTTCTTT.

V gene TRBV5-5 combines with J gene TRBJ2-3; 9 positions agree with TRBD1. Trimming at V came to 2 bases and at J to 4 bases, leaving 5 bases not matched to a gene. Germline V gene data show CDR1 as SGHKS and CDR2 as YYEKEE (reference sequence). The CDR3 spans 15 residues. The CDR3 loop is CASSFRTGAADTQYF. The CDR3 bases are TGTGCCAGCAGCTTTCGGACAGGGGCGGCAGATACGCAGTATTTT.

The chain combines TRBV6-5 with TRBJ1-3, with D perhaps matching TRBD1 (5 bases). Trimming pared 2 bases from V and 5 bases from J, leaving 25 bases between. Germline V gene lookup returns CDR1 MNHEY and CDR2 SVGAGI. There are 19 residues in the CDR3. CDR3 loop: CASSYRTWGAGQARNTIYF. CDR3 sequence (DNA): TGTGCCAGCAGTTACCGCACCTGGGGCGCGGGTCAGGCCCGAAACACCATATATTTT.

The CDR3 DNA is TGTGCCAGCAGTTTAGTCCTCCGGGCCGGGACAGGGGGTACTATTAAGCAGCCCCAGCATTTT. The encoded protein is CASSLVLRAGTGGTIKQPQHF. The rearrangement joins TRBV12-3 or TRBV12-4 to TRBJ1-5, with 11 bases that match TRBD1. Losses at the gene ends were 1 base for V and 7 bases for J; bases not matched to a gene: 21. There are 21 residues in the CDR3.

The rearrangement joins TRBV6-5 to TRBJ2-2; tentative D call: TRBD2 (7 bases). This CDR3 region has 16 residues. Germline V gives CDR1 MNHEY, CDR2 SVGAGI. V was shortened by 1 base and J by 3 bases, with 12 bases between the two germline ends. CDR3 nucleotide sequence: TGTGCCAGCAGTTACTACGGGGGGCCGGACACCGGGGAGCTGTTTTTT. Encoded protein: CASSYYGGPDTGELFF.

In this sample, this clonotype turned up once. V and J are TRBV12-3 or TRBV12-4 and TRBJ2-2, with D hard to call. CDR3 length: 16 amino acids. V was cut by 2 bases and J by 0 bases, with 10 bases left in between. CDR3 nucleotides: TGTGCCAGCAGTTTAAGGCAGACTCCGAACACCGGGGAGCTGTTTTTT. It codes for CASSLRQTPNTGELFF.

Only a few counts were recorded for this clonotype. The J gene is TRBJ2-5, the V gene TRBV24-1; D remains unclear. The germline V gene encodes CDR1 KGHDR and CDR2 SFDVKD. V lost 4 bases to trimming and J lost 0 bases, with 5 bases between them. The CDR3 runs to 13 residues. The CDR3 loop is CATSEYNQETQYF. The CDR3 DNA follows: TGTGCCACCAGTGAATACAACCAAGAGACCCAGTACTTC.

This sequence joins TRBV15 and TRBJ1-3, with TRBD1 as a possible D gene (5 bases). The CDR3 has 15 residues. The V gene lost 2 bases and the J gene lost 9 bases, with 17 bases spanning the gap. Germline V gives CDR1 LNHNV, CDR2 YYDKDF (reference sequence). CDR3 sequence (DNA): TGTGCCACCAGCAGATCTTCTATGGGGGGAGGCACCATATATTTT. It yields the protein CATSRSSMGGGTIYF.

Within the sample, this clonotype is large (0.1 to 1%). The CDR3 coding sequence is TGTGCCAGCGCCTCCGGGGCCTCCCCCTATGGCTACACCTTC. It yields the protein CASASGASPYGYTF. J is TRBJ1-2 and V is TRBV27; tentatively, D is TRBD1 (5 bases). This CDR3 is built from 14 residues. Germline CDR1 and CDR2: MNHEY and SMNVEV (reference sequence). V lost 8 bases to trimming and J lost 4 bases, with 17 bases between them.

This clonotype was observed a single time. The rearrangement links TRBV15 to TRBJ1-3, with 7 bases aligning to TRBD1. After removal of 8 bases from V and 2 bases from J, the junction contained 6 bases not matched to a gene. The CDR3 contains 14 residues. Per the germline V gene, CDR1 is LNHNV and CDR2 is YYDKDF (reference sequence). This chain's CDR3 is CATRAQGAGNTIYF. DNA of the CDR3: TGTGCCACCCGAGCTCAGGGGGCTGGAAACACCATATATTTT.

The V call is TRBV6-1, the J call TRBJ2-7, with D perhaps matching TRBD1 or TRBD2 (5 bases each). The CDR3 is made up of 13 amino acids. Germline CDR1 MNHNS, CDR2 SASEGT. V lost 8 bases and J lost 4, with 15 bases in between. The CDR3 is CASPLGPYYEQYF. CDR3 in DNA: TGTGCCAGCCCCTTGGGACCCTATTACGAGCAGTACTTC.

V is TRBV19 and J is TRBJ2-1, with 15 bases that match TRBD2. After removal of 5 bases from V and 8 bases from J, the junction contained 10 bases not matched to a gene. CDR3 length: 17 amino acids. The germline gives CDR1 LNHDA, CDR2 SQIVND (reference sequence). Written as DNA, the CDR3 is TGTGCCAGTAGTCCCCGGACTAGCGGGGGGGCAATTGATGAGCAGTTCTTC. Its translation: CASSPRTSGGAIDEQFF.

The CDR3 sequence: CATSDHAGTGSGNTIYF. CDR3 bases: TGTGCCACCAGTGACCATGCCGGGACAGGGTCTGGAAACACCATATATTTT. The chain uses TRBV24-1 and TRBJ1-3; 9 bases are a match to TRBD1. Trimming cost V 4 bases and J 1 base; bases outside gene matches: 7. The CDR3 has 17 residues. Germline V lookup: CDR1 KGHDR, CDR2 SFDVKD.